This T cell receptor (beta chain) appears in the sequencing data of a study of shared clonotypes between healthy human individuals. Using immunoSEQ multiplex PCR, the repertoire was profiled, and TCRdb retains in-frame clones only, with some absent. In the table there are about 2.2 million clones, 85% to 95% of which are singletons. Naivety among CD8 cells was defined by CD45RO negativity and positive CCR7 selection, thereby excluding terminally differentiated effector memory CD45RA+ cells. Caucasian adults residing in Nashville, Tennessee made up all the donors. Study-level points and caveats: Even with large depth, rarefaction showed that sorted-subset sequencing was incomplete.

Of note for this clone: Its antigen remains unidentified.

The receptor was derived from a young man in good health. Some clones in this sample may be carry-over from other donors' samples. Source material: naive CD8+ T cells from PBMCs.

The CDR3 sequence: CASSQDNQPQHF. CDR3 nucleotides: TGTGCCAGCAGCCAAGATAATCAGCCCCAGCATTTT. The chain links TRBV7-9 to TRBJ1-5; D ambiguous. Trimming took off 5 bases at V and 4 bases at J, with 6 bases between the two ends. The CDR3 is made up of 12 amino acids. Germline V gene data show CDR1 as SEHNR and CDR2 as FQNEAQ (reference sequence).